This record concerns one TCR beta chain sequence. Its target is unknown. CDR3 length: 17 residues. Germline values: CDR1 LGHDT, CDR2 YNNKEL (reference sequence). Trimming took off 1 base at V and 4 bases at J, with 16 bases between the two ends. This specimen belongs to a study of T cell responses to AZD1222 COVID-19 vaccine. Profiled with immunoSEQ multiplex PCR; TCRdb holds only in-frame clones, not every one. This table holds approximately 160,000 clones, 94% found once. Study findings and constraints: An increase in Spike-specific TCR breadth and depth was observed after two AZD1222 doses.

The chain recombines TRBV3-1 (or the pseudogene TRBV3-2) with TRBJ1-4, with D possibly being TRBD1 (6 bases). Material: peripheral blood, obtained 28 days after the second AZD1222 dose. This clonotype originated in an adult who received the AZD1222 COVID-19 vaccine. The CDR3 loop is CASSQAGGRINNEKLFF. CDR3 DNA: TGTGCCAGCAGCCAAGCGGGGGGCAGGATTAATAATGAAAAACTGTTTTTT.